Presented here are 25 T cell receptor beta chains from one specimen sequenced in a study of blood T cells in healthy people across ages. Then a second PCR, running about 6 to 12 cycles, was carried out with a sample-barcoded 5' primer and a J-beta primer mix. TCRdb recomputed calls from the 5' RACE reads with MiXCR, one row per CDR3 protein. The sample includes around 1,100,000 distinct CDR3 sequences, less than 45% of them seen just once. Sequenced material: blood. These receptors originate from a man aged 18 to 30 in good health.

This chain links TRBV5-1 with TRBJ1-2; no reliable D call. Looked up from germline, CDR1 is SGHRS and CDR2 is YFSETQ. The CDR3 is 14 amino acids. V dropped 6 bases and J dropped 0 bases, with 12 bases sitting between them. CDR3 nucleotide sequence: TGCGCCAGCAATAATACGGAAGCTAACTATGGCTACACCTTC. Its protein is CASNNTEANYGYTF.

This clonotype showed up just a few times. The rearrangement joins TRBV20-1 to TRBJ1-4; 8 positions match TRBD1. CDR1 is DFQATT and CDR2 is SNEGSKA in the germline V gene (reference sequence). This CDR3 region has 15 residues. Losses at the gene ends were 5 bases for V and 3 bases for J; bases not matched to a gene: 8. DNA of the CDR3: TGCAGTGCTGTCAGGGGGCTTGTGGCTAATGAAAAACTGTTTTTT. This gives the protein CSAVRGLVANEKLFF.

The chain couples TRBV13 to TRBJ1-1, with D perhaps matching TRBD1 (5 bases). The CDR3 has 13 residues. V was pared by 7 bases and J by 10 bases, with 19 bases between. Germline assignment: CDR1 PRHDT and CDR2 FYEKMQ (reference sequence). This CDR3 reads CASTPGIGDVAFF. For the CDR3, the DNA is TGTGCCAGCACCCCGGGAATAGGGGATGTAGCTTTCTTT.

This chain connects TRBV18 to TRBJ2-3, with a tentative D call TRBD2 (5 bases). V lost 3 bases, J lost 0 bases, and 10 bases lay in between. The germline V gene encodes CDR1 KGHSH and CDR2 LQKENI. CDR3 length: 15 residues. In DNA, the CDR3 is TGTGCCAGCTCACCGGACTGGAGGAGCACAGATACGCAGTATTTT. Translation: CASSPDWRSTDTQYF.

In the case of this clonotype: This may be a read error: a much more frequent sequence differs by one nucleotide. The chain links TRBV29-1 to TRBJ2-5, with D possibly called TRBD1 or TRBD2 (5 bases each). The end of the DNA fits TRBJ2-1 better, so the J call may be wrong. The CDR3 is made up of 13 amino acids. Germline CDR1 and CDR2: SQVTM and ANQGSEA. CDR3 sequence: CSVPRGVQETQFF. CDR3 bases: TGCAGCGTTCCCCGGGGCGTCCAAGAGACCCAGTTCTTC.

This chain links TRBV4-2 with TRBJ2-2; no reliable D call. V lost 0 bases to trimming and J lost 6 bases, with 8 bases between them. Germline V CDR1 and CDR2: LGHNA, YNFKEQ. The CDR3 covers 14 residues. CDR3: CASSQDPVPGELFF. In DNA, the CDR3 is TGTGCCAGCAGCCAAGATCCCGTACCCGGGGAGCTGTTTTTT.

The chain employs TRBV18 and TRBJ1-2; no firm D call. The CDR3 covers 14 residues. Trimming took off 3 bases at V and 2 bases at J, with 10 bases between the two ends. Looked up from germline, CDR1 is KGHSH and CDR2 is LQKENI. The DNA of the CDR3 is TGTGCCAGCTCACCGGAAATGAAAAACTATGGCTACACCTTC. Translation gives CASSPEMKNYGYTF.

The rearrangement uses TRBV29-1 and TRBJ2-3, with a weak D call TRBD1 (7 bases). This CDR3 contains 10 residues. Germline V CDR1 and CDR2: SQVTM, ANQGSEA. The ends were cut back, 4 bases at V and 14 bases at J, with 13 bases in the middle. The DNA for the CDR3 is TGCAGCGTTGGAGGGGGCGGGGTGTATTTT. Residues: CSVGGGGVYF.

The chain uses TRBV6-5 and TRBJ2-1; no definite D call. Trimming removed 7 bases from V and 1 base from J, with 11 bases in between. The CDR3 sequence is 14 residues long. The germline gives CDR1 MNHEY, CDR2 SVGAGI. The chain's CDR3 is CASKETSSYNEQFF. DNA of the CDR3: TGTGCCAGCAAAGAAACATCTTCCTACAATGAGCAGTTCTTC.

This clonotype was observed a few times. The chain uses TRBV6-5 and TRBJ1-2; 7 bases map to TRBD1. Trimming cost V 11 bases and J 6 bases; bases outside gene matches: 6. This CDR3 spans 11 amino acids. CDR1 and CDR2 from the germline V gene are MNHEY and SVGAGI. The CDR3 bases are TGTGCCGCGACAGGGATTGATGGCTACACCTTC. Protein: CAATGIDGYTF.

In regard to this clonotype: Germline is not matched at one junction end, which may reflect a read error. This rearrangement joins TRBV5-1 to TRBJ1-4, with 7 bases fitting TRBD1. Germline V gene lookup returns CDR1 SGHRS and CDR2 YFSETQ. This CDR3 is built from 15 residues. The CDR3 loop reads CASSLEGTVNEKPFF. The DNA of the CDR3 is TGCGCCAGCAGCTTGGAAGGGACAGTAAATGAAAAACCGTTTTTT.

The chain couples TRBV7-3 to TRBJ1-4; 9 nucleotides match TRBD1. Unmatched junction bases numbered 3, after V lost 0 bases and J lost 4 bases. CDR1 and CDR2 from the germline V gene are SGHTA and FQGTGA. This CDR3 region has 16 residues. This CDR3 is CASSLTGGQGNEKLFF. CDR3 bases: TGTGCCAGCAGCTTAACGGGGGGACAGGGTAATGAAAAACTGTTTTTT.

This clonotype has only a few counts. The chain links TRBV27 to TRBJ2-4, with 7 bases fitting TRBD1. Germline CDR1 is MNHEY and CDR2 is SMNVEV (reference sequence). This CDR3 is built from 17 residues. V shed 5 bases, J shed 2 bases, and the junction held 12 bases outside the gene matches. The chain's CDR3 is CASSPWTGQRPKNIQYF. DNA for the CDR3: TGTGCCAGCAGTCCCTGGACAGGTCAACGCCCCAAAAACATTCAGTACTTC.

CDR3 sequence (DNA): TGTGCCAGCAGTCCACTCAGGGGGGCGGCCGATGAGCAGTTCTTC. Translated, it gives CASSPLRGAADEQFF. The V and J genes are TRBV12-3 or TRBV12-4 and TRBJ2-1; perhaps TRBD1 as D (7 bases). The CDR3 consists of 15 residues. V dropped 5 bases and J dropped 8 bases, with 19 bases sitting between them.

The chain carries TRBV3-1 and TRBJ2-7; D is unresolved. Looked up from germline, CDR1 is LGHDT and CDR2 is YNNKEL (reference sequence). V was cut by 1 base and J by 5 bases, with 6 bases left in between. This CDR3 is 12 amino acids long. The CDR3 reads CASSQVQNEQYF. The DNA of the CDR3 is TGTGCCAGCAGCCAAGTACAAAACGAGCAGTACTTC.

This clonotype was counted only a few times. The chain couples TRBV4-1 to TRBJ1-5; a weak D match, TRBD1 (5 bases). Per germline, CDR1 MGHRA and CDR2 YSYEKL. There are 17 residues in the CDR3. The germline V and J ends were trimmed by 0 bases and 1 base, with 13 bases remaining between them. CDR3 sequence reads: CASSQDRYRDSNQPQHF. The CDR3 DNA follows: TGCGCCAGCAGCCAAGATCGTTATAGGGACAGCAATCAGCCCCAGCATTTT.

J is TRBJ2-2 and V is TRBV20-1, with D possibly called TRBD1 or TRBD2 (5 bases each). V lost 0 bases and J 7 bases, leaving 15 bases between the germline ends. This CDR3 region has 15 residues. Germline V CDR1 and CDR2: DFQATT, SNEGSKA (reference sequence). CDR3 DNA sequence: TGCAGTGCTAGAGACCGGGACCACATACGCGGGGAGCTGTTTTTT. Protein product: CSARDRDHIRGELFF.

The chain joins TRBV4-3 to TRBJ2-2, with D perhaps TRBD1 (5 bases). The CDR3 sequence is 18 residues long. Trimming pared 0 bases from V and 6 bases from J, leaving 20 bases between. Per the germline V gene, CDR1 is LGHNA and CDR2 is YSLEER. CDR3 residues: CASSQDAGAALFAGELFF. CDR3 DNA: TGCGCCAGCAGCCAAGATGCTGGGGCGGCGCTTTTTGCCGGGGAGCTGTTTTTT.

This clonotype was detected once. CDR3 sequence: CSARAPGQLRNYGYTF. For the CDR3, the DNA is TGCAGTGCTAGAGCCCCGGGACAGCTCCGTAACTATGGCTACACCTTC. The chain couples TRBV20-1 to TRBJ1-2, with 7 bases that match TRBD1. This CDR3 spans 16 amino acids. CDR1 is DFQATT and CDR2 is SNEGSKA in the germline V gene (reference sequence). Germline trimming cut 1 base from V and 1 base from J; bases unmatched to any gene: 9.

The rearrangement links TRBV5-8 to TRBJ1-5; TRBD1 aligns across 7 bases. With V trimmed by 6 bases and J by 3 bases, 9 bases remained unmatched. This CDR3 spans 15 amino acids. Germline CDR1 and CDR2: SGHTS and YDEGEE. This CDR3 reads CASTRTGQLNQPQHF. CDR3 in DNA: TGTGCCAGCACCCGAACGGGACAGCTCAATCAGCCCCAGCATTTT.

The chain combines TRBV28 with TRBJ1-5, with a weak D call TRBD1 (5 bases). CDR3 length: 14 amino acids. The V end lost 5 bases, the J end lost 7 bases, and 15 bases lay between the germline ends. CDR1 is MDHEN, CDR2 SYDVKM, per germline. The CDR3 nucleotides are TGTGCCAGCAGTGATCGGACATCTCGGCAGCCCCAGCATTTT. Translation gives CASSDRTSRQPQHF.

This chain connects TRBV12-3 or TRBV12-4 to TRBJ1-1; D might be TRBD1 (5 bases). The CDR3 spans 13 residues. The V and J ends lost 6 bases and 4 bases respectively, with 12 bases between them. CDR3 coding DNA: TGTGCCAGCAGCCAGACAGTGAGCACTGAAGCTTTCTTT. Its protein product is CASSQTVSTEAFF.

This clonotype was counted between two and nine times. The chain recombines TRBV20-1 with TRBJ1-1; TRBD1 agrees at 9 bases. The CDR3 is made up of 12 amino acids. Germline CDR1 is DFQATT and CDR2 is SNEGSKA (reference sequence). The J segment lost 6 bases and the V segment lost 3 bases, leaving 2 bases of the junction unmatched. The CDR3 loop reads CSASTGGPEAFF. CDR3 DNA sequence: TGCAGTGCTAGTACAGGGGGCCCTGAAGCTTTCTTT.

The V and J genes are TRBV7-9 and TRBJ2-3; no definite D call. Germline V gives CDR1 SEHNR, CDR2 FQNEAQ (reference sequence). Deletions cut 2 bases from V and 9 bases from J, with 9 bases between. This CDR3 has 12 residues. This chain's CDR3 is CASSLRHITQYF. In nucleotides, the CDR3 is TGTGCCAGCAGCTTAAGACATATCACGCAGTATTTT.

The chain is built from TRBV19 and TRBJ1-5; D is ambiguous. This CDR3 spans 15 amino acids. Per germline, CDR1 LNHDA and CDR2 SQIVND (reference sequence). The germline V and J ends were trimmed by 3 bases and 0 bases, with 9 bases remaining between them. The CDR3 bases are TGTGCCAGTAGTATCCGGGATTATAGCAATCAGCCCCAGCATTTT. Its translation: CASSIRDYSNQPQHF.